This is a list of T cell receptor beta chains from one sample in a study of blood T cell repertoires in COVID-19. Produced via immunoSEQ multiplex PCR; TCRdb's table is partial and in-frame only. This repertoire shows about 200,000 clones, around 86% found once; its top ten account for 3.5% to 4.5%. Sequencing input: PBMCs or T cells enriched from blood (not recorded which). Every receptor here comes from a woman in her 40s with acute COVID-19. Each CDR3 is given with its conserved first and last residue. D genes are given only for firm matches. Not every row has a clone size; where given, it reads once, few, many or a size class.

len: 13; j_gene: TRBJ1-1; v_gene: TRBV7-9; d_gene: .; abundance: .; CDR3aa: CASSLSRDTEAFF; CDR3nt: TGTGCCAGCAGCTTGAGCAGGGACACTGAAGCTTTCTTT
len: 14; j_gene: TRBJ1-5; v_gene: TRBV18; d_gene: TRBD1; abundance: .; CDR3aa: CASSETGGNQPQHF; CDR3nt: TGTGCCAGCTCAGAGACAGGGGGTAATCAGCCCCAGCATTTT
len: 13; j_gene: TRBJ1-5; v_gene: TRBV28; d_gene: .; abundance: once; CDR3aa: CASSPPTDQPQHF; CDR3nt: TGTGCCAGCAGCCCCCCCACAGATCAGCCCCAGCATTTT
len: 14; j_gene: TRBJ2-7; v_gene: TRBV6-1; d_gene: .; abundance: .; CDR3aa: CASKGQSSSYEQYF; CDR3nt: TGTGCCAGCAAAGGACAGTCTAGCTCCTACGAGCAGTACTTC
len: 14; j_gene: TRBJ2-7; v_gene: TRBV19; d_gene: .; abundance: .; CDR3aa: CASSAITGPYEQYF; CDR3nt: TGTGCCAGTAGTGCCATTACAGGGCCCTACGAGCAGTACTTC
len: 13; j_gene: TRBJ1-1; v_gene: TRBV6-5; d_gene: .; abundance: few; CDR3aa: CASKEGPGTEAFF; CDR3nt: TGTGCCAGCAAGGAGGGGCCGGGAACTGAAGCTTTCTTT
len: 16; j_gene: TRBJ2-7; v_gene: TRBV2; d_gene: .; abundance: .; CDR3aa: CASRAGPRTETYEQYF; CDR3nt: TGTGCCAGCAGGGCTGGTCCGAGGACAGAAACCTACGAGCAGTACTTC
len: 11; j_gene: TRBJ1-1; v_gene: TRBV30; d_gene: TRBD1; abundance: .; CDR3aa: CAWMRAGGAFF; CDR3nt: TGTGCCTGGATGAGGGCAGGGGGAGCTTTCTTT
len: 15; j_gene: TRBJ2-7; v_gene: TRBV19; d_gene: TRBD1; abundance: .; CDR3aa: CASSIGAGGSYEQYF; CDR3nt: TGTGCCAGTAGTATAGGGGCAGGGGGTTCCTACGAGCAGTACTTC
len: 14; j_gene: TRBJ2-1; v_gene: TRBV30; d_gene: .; abundance: .; CDR3aa: CAWSVGGARNEQFF; CDR3nt: TGTGCCTGGAGTGTAGGCGGGGCCCGAAATGAGCAGTTCTTC
len: 15; j_gene: TRBJ2-1; v_gene: TRBV24-1; d_gene: TRBD2; abundance: .; CDR3aa: CATGGAGGVRNEQFF; CDR3nt: TGTGCCACCGGGGGCGCGGGAGGTGTTAGGAATGAGCAGTTCTTC
len: 13; j_gene: TRBJ2-2; v_gene: TRBV29-1; d_gene: TRBD1; abundance: .; CDR3aa: CSALTGGSGELFF; CDR3nt: TGCAGCGCCTTGACAGGGGGCAGCGGGGAGCTGTTTTTT
len: 13; j_gene: TRBJ2-2; v_gene: TRBV6-6; d_gene: .; abundance: .; CDR3aa: CASSYSANGELFF; CDR3nt: TGTGCCAGCAGTTACTCAGCGAACGGGGAGCTGTTTTTT
len: 14; j_gene: TRBJ2-7; v_gene: TRBV18; d_gene: TRBD1; abundance: .; CDR3aa: CASSPGAGGYEQYF; CDR3nt: TGTGCCAGCTCACCAGGGGCAGGGGGCTACGAGCAGTACTTC
len: 16; j_gene: TRBJ2-1; v_gene: TRBV11-2; d_gene: TRBD2; abundance: .; CDR3aa: CASRPDSGSQFNEQFF; CDR3nt: TGTGCCAGCAGGCCAGACAGCGGGAGCCAGTTCAATGAGCAGTTCTTC
len: 14; j_gene: TRBJ1-1; v_gene: TRBV28; d_gene: .; abundance: .; CDR3aa: CASSFPKQDTEAFF; CDR3nt: TGTGCCAGCAGTTTTCCGAAACAGGACACTGAAGCTTTCTTT
len: 17; j_gene: TRBJ2-2; v_gene: TRBV4-1; d_gene: TRBD2; abundance: few; CDR3aa: CASSQLAGGPITGELFF; CDR3nt: TGCGCCAGCAGCCAACTTGCGGGAGGGCCGATCACCGGGGAGCTGTTTTTT
len: 18; j_gene: TRBJ1-1; v_gene: TRBV9; d_gene: .; abundance: .; CDR3aa: CASSPTGGGTWLDTEAFF; CDR3nt: TGTGCCAGCAGCCCAACGGGGGGAGGGACCTGGCTGGACACTGAAGCTTTCTTT
len: 12; j_gene: TRBJ2-7; v_gene: TRBV3-1/TRBV3-2; d_gene: .; abundance: .; CDR3aa: CASSGPGLKQYF; CDR3nt: TGTGCCAGCAGCGGCCCGGGACTCAAGCAGTACTTC
len: 15; j_gene: TRBJ2-2; v_gene: TRBV10-1; d_gene: .; abundance: .; CDR3aa: CASSDVGANTGELFF; CDR3nt: TGCGCCAGCAGTGATGTCGGGGCGAACACCGGGGAGCTGTTTTTT
len: 16; j_gene: TRBJ1-6; v_gene: TRBV5-1; d_gene: .; abundance: few; CDR3aa: CASSLGGGQLNSPLHF; CDR3nt: TGCGCCAGCAGCTTGGGAGGAGGACAGCTGAATTCACCCCTCCACTTT
len: 16; j_gene: TRBJ2-1; v_gene: TRBV7-3; d_gene: TRBD2; abundance: .; CDR3aa: CASSWGLAGGDNEQFF; CDR3nt: TGTGCCAGCAGCTGGGGACTAGCGGGGGGTGACAATGAGCAGTTCTTC
len: 14; j_gene: TRBJ2-3; v_gene: TRBV6-4; d_gene: .; abundance: .; CDR3aa: CASSDSTSTDTQYF; CDR3nt: TGTGCCAGCAGTGACTCGACTAGCACAGATACGCAGTATTTT
len: 14; j_gene: TRBJ1-2; v_gene: TRBV28; d_gene: .; abundance: .; CDR3aa: CASSEQGRDYGYTF; CDR3nt: TGTGCCAGCAGTGAACAGGGTCGGGACTATGGCTACACCTTC
len: 13; j_gene: TRBJ1-1; v_gene: TRBV7-9; d_gene: .; abundance: .; CDR3aa: CASSGGENTEAFF; CDR3nt: TGTGCCAGCTCGGGGGGTGAGAACACTGAAGCTTTCTTT
len: 15; j_gene: TRBJ2-5; v_gene: TRBV5-1; d_gene: .; abundance: .; CDR3aa: CASSSGRTAQETQYF; CDR3nt: TGCGCCAGCAGCTCCGGGAGGACAGCTCAAGAGACCCAGTACTTC
len: 16; j_gene: TRBJ1-6; v_gene: TRBV2; d_gene: .; abundance: .; CDR3aa: CASSGVWGATNSPLHF; CDR3nt: TGTGCCAGCAGTGGGGTTTGGGGCGCCACAAATTCACCCCTCCACTTT
len: 15; j_gene: TRBJ2-2; v_gene: TRBV18; d_gene: .; abundance: .; CDR3aa: CASSPTGEAGGELFF; CDR3nt: TGTGCCAGCTCACCAACGGGAGAAGCGGGCGGGGAGCTGTTTTTT
len: 17; j_gene: TRBJ1-1; v_gene: TRBV5-4; d_gene: TRBD1; abundance: .; CDR3aa: CASSPRVMTGGPTEAFF; CDR3nt: TGTGCCAGCAGCCCCAGGGTTATGACAGGGGGGCCCACTGAAGCTTTCTTT
len: 14; j_gene: TRBJ2-7; v_gene: TRBV18; d_gene: .; abundance: .; CDR3aa: CASSSGLVSYEQYF; CDR3nt: TGTGCCAGCTCATCAGGACTGGTTTCCTACGAGCAGTACTTC
len: 17; j_gene: TRBJ1-1; v_gene: TRBV14; d_gene: TRBD1; abundance: .; CDR3aa: CASSQDLDRGLNTEAFF; CDR3nt: TGTGCCAGCAGCCAAGATTTGGACAGGGGGCTTAACACTGAAGCTTTCTTT
len: 16; j_gene: TRBJ2-2; v_gene: TRBV9; d_gene: .; abundance: .; CDR3aa: CASSVESRSGAGELFF; CDR3nt: TGTGCCAGCAGCGTAGAGTCCAGGTCGGGAGCCGGGGAGCTGTTTTTT
len: 13; j_gene: TRBJ1-5; v_gene: TRBV5-1; d_gene: .; abundance: .; CDR3aa: CASSIQEGQPQHF; CDR3nt: TGCGCCAGCAGCATACAGGAAGGTCAGCCCCAGCATTTT
len: 16; j_gene: TRBJ2-3; v_gene: TRBV11-2; d_gene: TRBD2; abundance: .; CDR3aa: CASSPGAGGPGDTQYF; CDR3nt: TGTGCCAGCAGCCCTGGGGCGGGAGGCCCGGGAGATACGCAGTATTTT
len: 16; j_gene: TRBJ2-3; v_gene: TRBV6-1; d_gene: .; abundance: .; CDR3aa: CASREFSGWFTDTQYF; CDR3nt: TGTGCCAGCAGGGAATTTAGCGGTTGGTTCACAGATACGCAGTATTTT
len: 15; j_gene: TRBJ2-1; v_gene: TRBV6-5; d_gene: TRBD2; abundance: .; CDR3aa: CASRAGLADTNEQFF; CDR3nt: TGTGCCAGCAGAGCGGGACTAGCGGACACCAATGAGCAGTTCTTC
len: 14; j_gene: TRBJ2-2; v_gene: TRBV27; d_gene: .; abundance: .; CDR3aa: CASSSGWFTGELFF; CDR3nt: TGTGCCAGCAGTTCAGGGTGGTTCACCGGGGAGCTGTTTTTT
len: 14; j_gene: TRBJ1-2; v_gene: TRBV7-9; d_gene: .; abundance: .; CDR3aa: CASSRGTTNYGYTF; CDR3nt: TGTGCCAGCAGCCGAGGGACAACCAACTATGGCTACACCTTC
len: 14; j_gene: TRBJ2-2; v_gene: TRBV19; d_gene: TRBD2; abundance: .; CDR3aa: CASIGLAHTGELFF; CDR3nt: TGTGCCAGTATAGGACTAGCCCACACCGGGGAGCTGTTTTTT
len: 11; j_gene: TRBJ1-1; v_gene: TRBV10-3; d_gene: .; abundance: .; CDR3aa: CATTENTEAFF; CDR3nt: TGTGCCACCACAGAGAACACTGAAGCTTTCTTT
len: 15; j_gene: TRBJ1-2; v_gene: TRBV19; d_gene: .; abundance: .; CDR3aa: CASSIGGGHGYGYTF; CDR3nt: TGTGCCAGTAGTATAGGAGGGGGACATGGATATGGCTACACCTTC
len: 12; j_gene: TRBJ2-7; v_gene: TRBV5-1; d_gene: .; abundance: .; CDR3aa: CASSVGAYEQYF; CDR3nt: TGCGCCAGCTCGGTAGGAGCCTACGAGCAGTACTTC
len: 14; j_gene: TRBJ1-5; v_gene: TRBV19; d_gene: .; abundance: .; CDR3aa: CASSIGEFNQPQHF; CDR3nt: TGTGCCAGTAGTATCGGGGAGTTCAATCAGCCCCAGCATTTT
len: 15; j_gene: TRBJ2-7; v_gene: TRBV7-2; d_gene: TRBD2; abundance: .; CDR3aa: CASSSPGLAAYEQYF; CDR3nt: TGTGCCAGCAGCTCCCCGGGACTAGCGGCCTACGAGCAGTACTTC
len: 15; j_gene: TRBJ2-7; v_gene: TRBV5-1; d_gene: TRBD1; abundance: .; CDR3aa: CASSDGQGDGYEQYF; CDR3nt: TGCGCCAGCAGCGACGGACAGGGGGACGGGTACGAGCAGTACTTC
len: 14; j_gene: TRBJ2-2; v_gene: TRBV18; d_gene: .; abundance: .; CDR3aa: CASSPGQGTGELFF; CDR3nt: TGTGCCAGCTCACCAGGGCAGGGCACCGGGGAGCTGTTTTTT
len: 13; j_gene: TRBJ1-1; v_gene: TRBV3-1/TRBV3-2; d_gene: .; abundance: .; CDR3aa: CASRLFGGTEAFF; CDR3nt: TGTGCCAGCAGACTTTTCGGGGGCACTGAAGCTTTCTTT
len: 18; j_gene: TRBJ2-1; v_gene: TRBV24-1; d_gene: TRBD2; abundance: .; CDR3aa: CATSDDGLAGGPRNEQFF; CDR3nt: TGTGCCACCAGTGACGACGGACTAGCGGGAGGGCCTCGGAATGAGCAGTTCTTC
len: 15; j_gene: TRBJ2-2; v_gene: TRBV5-1; d_gene: .; abundance: .; CDR3aa: CASSLAGRELRELFF; CDR3nt: TGCGCCAGCAGCTTGGCGGGAAGGGAGTTAAGGGAGCTGTTTTTT
len: 14; j_gene: TRBJ2-1; v_gene: TRBV18; d_gene: TRBD1; abundance: .; CDR3aa: CASSSGTGSVSRFF; CDR3nt: TGTGCCAGCTCGTCCGGGACAGGGTCTGTTTCTAGGTTCTTC